This entry concerns a single T cell receptor (beta chain). Its specificity is not known. The sample is drawn from a study of T cells in Graves' hyperthyroidism and ophthalmopathy. Whole-study findings and limits: Most clonotypes that expanded in the thyroid above 0.001 also showed up in blood.

There were TCR beta CDR3 regions amplified from RNA transcripts. When the TCR CDR3 underwent first-round RT-PCR, the HTBI primer set was used. Each CDR3 protein is one row after TCRdb ran MiXCR on the multiplex PCR reads. The sample lists approximately 400,000 distinct CDR3 sequences; approximately 12% were seen once. The germline V and J ends were trimmed by 4 bases and 7 bases, with 20 bases remaining between them. Germline-derived CDR1 and CDR2 are LNHDA and SQIVND (reference sequence). CDR3 length: 17 residues. More than 9.5 ml fresh peripheral blood yielded the PBMCs. This TCR came from a man aged 30 to 45 with Graves' hyperthyroidism that later progressed to Graves' ophthalmopathy. This chain links TRBV19 with TRBJ1-6, with TRBD1 as a possible D gene (6 bases). The sample taken for sequencing was blood. CDR3 nucleotide sequence: TGTGCCAGTAGTACGACGGACAGCAGGAGCGGGAATTCACCCCTCCACTTT. Encoded protein: CASSTTDSRSGNSPLHF.